This is a list of T cell receptor beta chains from one sample in a study of cytomegalovirus exposure and HLA in healthy donors. Method: immunoSEQ multiplex PCR; TCRdb's copy keeps in-frame clones and lacks some. The sample lists 150,000 to 200,000 clones, about 70% occurring once. What was sequenced was PBMCs. Every receptor here comes from a woman in her late teens or twenties in good health and CMV-seropositive. The CDR3 runs from the conserved cysteine through the conserved F or W. Each record gives: V gene, clone size, J gene, D gene, CDR3 DNA, CDR3 protein. The D gene is left open where the match is weak. Clone size is not always given. Where it is, it says once, few, many or a class for expanded clones.

V: TRBV19; size: few; J: TRBJ2-5; D: .; DNA: TGTGCCAGTAGTGGGGACTTAGGATTTCAAGAGACCCAGTACTTC; CDR3: CASSGDLGFQETQYF
V: TRBV6-5; size: .; J: TRBJ2-7; D: .; DNA: TGTGCCAGCAGTTACCAAACACATCGCGAGCAGTACTTC; CDR3: CASSYQTHREQYF
V: TRBV6-5; size: .; J: TRBJ2-7; D: TRBD1; DNA: TGTGCCAGCAGCCTAGGGACAGGCGGAGAGCAGTACTTC; CDR3: CASSLGTGGEQYF
V: TRBV7-6; size: once; J: TRBJ1-1; D: .; DNA: TGTGCCAGCAGCCGATATCTACCATCGAACACTGAAGCTTTCTTT; CDR3: CASSRYLPSNTEAFF
V: TRBV9; size: .; J: TRBJ2-1; D: .; DNA: TGTGCCAGTAGCGGAGAAGGAGTCCGAGAAGAGCAGTTCTTC; CDR3: CASSGEGVREEQFF
V: TRBV27; size: .; J: TRBJ2-7; D: .; DNA: TGTGCCAGCAGTTTATCGTCAGGAAGGGGGGGGGCCTACGAGCAGTACTTC; CDR3: CASSLSSGRGGAYEQYF
V: TRBV7-3; size: .; J: TRBJ2-1; D: TRBD2; DNA: TGTGCCAGCAGCTTATCTCCATTAACGCGGGGGAATGAGCAGTTCTTC; CDR3: CASSLSPLTRGNEQFF
V: TRBV7-2; size: .; J: TRBJ2-7; D: .; DNA: TGTGCCAGCAGCTTGCCGGTGAGGAGCCAGTCCTACGAGCAGTACTTC; CDR3: CASSLPVRSQSYEQYF
V: TRBV4-1; size: .; J: TRBJ2-2; D: .; DNA: TGCGCCAGCAGCCAAGTCCCACTTGGGGAGCTGTTTTTT; CDR3: CASSQVPLGELFF
V: TRBV19; size: .; J: TRBJ1-5; D: .; DNA: TGTGCCACCCAAAACCACGGGAGCCCACTTTCGCTACAGCCCCAGCATTTT; CDR3: CATQNHGSPLSLQPQHF
V: TRBV6-4; size: .; J: TRBJ2-2; D: .; DNA: TGTGCCAGCAGCCCCCGGGAACTTCAAGTCGGGGAGCTGTTTTTT; CDR3: CASSPRELQVGELFF
V: TRBV30; size: .; J: TRBJ1-5; D: .; DNA: TGTGCCTGGAGTGTGACAGGCAATCAGCCCCAGCATTTT; CDR3: CAWSVTGNQPQHF
V: TRBV28; size: once; J: TRBJ2-7; D: .; DNA: TGTGCCAGCAGCTACCCCCGGACTACAATCTACGAGCAGTACTTC; CDR3: CASSYPRTTIYEQYF
V: TRBV7-9; size: few; J: TRBJ1-4; D: TRBD1; DNA: TGTGCCAGCAGCGCAGACAGGGGGACTAATGAAAAACTGTTTTTT; CDR3: CASSADRGTNEKLFF
V: TRBV6-4; size: .; J: TRBJ2-1; D: TRBD2; DNA: TGTGCCAGCAGTCGGGATCCCCTACTAGCGGGGGAATTGAACTACAATGAGCAGTTCTTC; CDR3: CASSRDPLLAGELNYNEQFF